This T cell receptor (beta chain) stems from a study of blood T cell repertoires in COVID-19. The CDR3 is made up of 14 amino acids. Germline-derived CDR1 and CDR2 are SEHNR and FQNEAQ (reference sequence). Trimming cost V 5 bases and J 7 bases, with 17 bases left between them. Measured with immunoSEQ multiplex PCR; TCRdb has only the in-frame clones, and not every one. The data show approximately 230,000 clones, roughly 85% seen once. J is TRBJ1-1 and V is TRBV7-9; no firm D call. This receptor was identified in a man aged 30-40 years who had recovered from COVID-19. Sample: peripheral blood. CDR3 sequence reads: CASSAFNGVGEAFF. The CDR3 nucleotides read TGTGCCAGCAGCGCATTTAACGGGGTTGGTGAAGCTTTCTTT. Full variable domain (remainder filled in from reference TRBV7-9 and TRBJ1-1): DTGVSQNPRHKITKRGQNVTFRCDPISEHNRLYWYRQTLGQGPEFLTYFQNEAQLEKSRLLSDRFSAERPKGSFSTLEIQRTEQGDSAMYLCASSAFNGVGEAFFGQGTRLTVV.